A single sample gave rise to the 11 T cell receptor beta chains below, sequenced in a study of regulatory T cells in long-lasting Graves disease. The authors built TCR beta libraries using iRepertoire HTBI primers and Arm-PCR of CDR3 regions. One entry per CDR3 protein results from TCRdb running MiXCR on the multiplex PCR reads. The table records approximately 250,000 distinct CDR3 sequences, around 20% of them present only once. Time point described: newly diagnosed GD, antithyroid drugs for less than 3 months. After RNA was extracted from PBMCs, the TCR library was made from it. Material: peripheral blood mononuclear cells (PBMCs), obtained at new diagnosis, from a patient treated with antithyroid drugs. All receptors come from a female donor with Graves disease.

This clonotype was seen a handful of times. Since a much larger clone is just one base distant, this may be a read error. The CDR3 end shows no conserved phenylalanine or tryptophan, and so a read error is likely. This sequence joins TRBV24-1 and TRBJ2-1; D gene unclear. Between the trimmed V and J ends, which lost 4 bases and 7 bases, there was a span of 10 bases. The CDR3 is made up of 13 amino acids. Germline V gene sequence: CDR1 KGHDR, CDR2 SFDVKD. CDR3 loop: CATSELASNEQFL. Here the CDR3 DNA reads TGTGCCACCAGTGAGTTAGCAAGTAATGAGCAGTTCCTC.

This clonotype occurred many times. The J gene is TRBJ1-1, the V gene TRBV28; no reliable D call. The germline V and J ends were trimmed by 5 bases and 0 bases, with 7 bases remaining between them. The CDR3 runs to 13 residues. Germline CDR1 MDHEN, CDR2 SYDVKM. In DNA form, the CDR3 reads TGTGCCAGCAGTAACCACTTGAACACTGAAGCTTTCTTT. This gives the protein CASSNHLNTEAFF.

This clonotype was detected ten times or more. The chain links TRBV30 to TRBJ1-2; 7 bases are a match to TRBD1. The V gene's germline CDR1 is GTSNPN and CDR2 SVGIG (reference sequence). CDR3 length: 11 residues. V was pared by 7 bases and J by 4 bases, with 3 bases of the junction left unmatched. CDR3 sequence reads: CASRGSYGYTF. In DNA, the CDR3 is TGTGCCTCCAGGGGGTCCTATGGCTACACCTTC.

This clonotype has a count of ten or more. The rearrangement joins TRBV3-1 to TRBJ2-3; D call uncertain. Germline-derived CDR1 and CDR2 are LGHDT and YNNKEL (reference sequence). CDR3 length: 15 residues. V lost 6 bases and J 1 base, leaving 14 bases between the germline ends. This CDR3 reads CASSPLLSGTDTQYF. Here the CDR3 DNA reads TGTGCCAGCAGTCCCCTCTTATCCGGCACAGATACGCAGTATTTT.

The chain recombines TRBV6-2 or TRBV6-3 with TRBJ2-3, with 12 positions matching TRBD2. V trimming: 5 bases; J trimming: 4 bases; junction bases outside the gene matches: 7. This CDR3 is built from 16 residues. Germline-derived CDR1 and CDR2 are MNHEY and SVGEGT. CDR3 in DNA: TGTGCCAGCAGTGCCTACCTAGCGGGAGGGCCAGATACGCAGTATTTT. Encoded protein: CASSAYLAGGPDTQYF.

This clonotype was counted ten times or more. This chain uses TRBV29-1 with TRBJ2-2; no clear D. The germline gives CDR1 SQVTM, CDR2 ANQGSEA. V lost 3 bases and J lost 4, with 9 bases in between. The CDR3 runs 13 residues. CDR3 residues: CSVDRASTGELFF. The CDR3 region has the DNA TGCAGCGTTGATCGGGCTAGCACCGGGGAGCTGTTTTTT.

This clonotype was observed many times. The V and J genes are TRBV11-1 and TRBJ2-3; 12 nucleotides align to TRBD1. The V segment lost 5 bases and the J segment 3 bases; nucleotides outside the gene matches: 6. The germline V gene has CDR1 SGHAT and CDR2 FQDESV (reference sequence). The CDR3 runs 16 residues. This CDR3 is CASSPGTGGLTDTQYF. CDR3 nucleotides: TGTGCCAGCAGCCCCGGGACAGGGGGCTTGACAGATACGCAGTATTTT. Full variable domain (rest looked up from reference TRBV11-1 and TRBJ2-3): EAEVAQSPRYKITEKSQAVAFWCDPISGHATLYWYRQILGQGPELLVQFQDESVVDDSQLPKDRFSAERLKGVDSTLKIQPAELGDSAMYLCASSPGTGGLTDTQYFGPGTRLTVL.

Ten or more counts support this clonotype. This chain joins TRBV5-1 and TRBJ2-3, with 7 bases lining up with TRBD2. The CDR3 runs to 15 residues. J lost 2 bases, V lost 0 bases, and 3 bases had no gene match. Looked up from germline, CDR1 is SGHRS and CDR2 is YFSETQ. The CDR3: CASSLAAGDTDTQYF. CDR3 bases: TGCGCCAGCAGCTTGGCCGCGGGAGACACAGATACGCAGTATTTT.

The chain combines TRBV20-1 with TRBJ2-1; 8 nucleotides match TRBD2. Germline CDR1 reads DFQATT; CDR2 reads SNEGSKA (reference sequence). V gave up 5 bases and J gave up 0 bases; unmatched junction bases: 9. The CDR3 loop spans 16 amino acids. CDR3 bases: TGCAGTGCTCCAAGCGGGAGTGAAAGCTCCTACAATGAGCAGTTCTTC. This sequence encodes CSAPSGSESSYNEQFF.

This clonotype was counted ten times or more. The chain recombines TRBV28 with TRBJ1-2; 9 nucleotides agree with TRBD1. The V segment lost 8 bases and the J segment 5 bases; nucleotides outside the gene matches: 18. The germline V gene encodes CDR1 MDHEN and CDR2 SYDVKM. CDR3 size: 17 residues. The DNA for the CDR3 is TGTGCCAGCGGGGGACAGGGTGTAACGAATCTTCATTATGGCTACACCTTC. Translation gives CASGGQGVTNLHYGYTF.

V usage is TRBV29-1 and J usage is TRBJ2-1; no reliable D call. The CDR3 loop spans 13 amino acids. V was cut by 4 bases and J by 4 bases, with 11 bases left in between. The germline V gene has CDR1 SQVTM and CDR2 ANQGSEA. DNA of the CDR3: TGCAGCGTTGTGCGGAGCGATTACAATGAGCAGTTCTTC. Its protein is CSVVRSDYNEQFF.